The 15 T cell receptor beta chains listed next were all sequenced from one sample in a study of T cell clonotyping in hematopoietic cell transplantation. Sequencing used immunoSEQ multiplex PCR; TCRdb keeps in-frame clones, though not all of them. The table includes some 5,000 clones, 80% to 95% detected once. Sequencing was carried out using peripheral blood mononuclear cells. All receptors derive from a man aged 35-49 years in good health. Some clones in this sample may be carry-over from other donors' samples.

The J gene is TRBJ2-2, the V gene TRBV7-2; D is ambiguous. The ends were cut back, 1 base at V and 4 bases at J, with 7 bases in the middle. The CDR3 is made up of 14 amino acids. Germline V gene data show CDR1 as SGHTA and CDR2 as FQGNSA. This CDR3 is CASSLGQATGELFF. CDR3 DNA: TGTGCCAGCAGCTTAGGGCAGGCCACCGGGGAGCTGTTTTTT.

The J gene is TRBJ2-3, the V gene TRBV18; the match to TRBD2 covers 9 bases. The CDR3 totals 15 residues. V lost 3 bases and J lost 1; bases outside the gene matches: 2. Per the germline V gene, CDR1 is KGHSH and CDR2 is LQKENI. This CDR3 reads CASSPPSGGTDTQYF. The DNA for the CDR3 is TGTGCCAGCTCACCGCCTAGCGGGGGCACAGATACGCAGTATTTT.

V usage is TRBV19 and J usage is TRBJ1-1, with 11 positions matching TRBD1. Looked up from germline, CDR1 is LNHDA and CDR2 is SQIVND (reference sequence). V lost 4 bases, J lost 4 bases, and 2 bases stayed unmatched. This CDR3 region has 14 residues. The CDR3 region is CASSTGTGGTEAFF. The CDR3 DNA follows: TGTGCCAGTAGTACGGGGACAGGGGGCACTGAAGCTTTCTTT. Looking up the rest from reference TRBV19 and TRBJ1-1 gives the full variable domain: DGGITQSPKYLFRKEGQNVTLSCEQNLNHDAMYWYRQDPGQGLRLIYYSQIVNDFQKGDIAEGYSVSREKKESFPLTVTSAQKNPTAFYLCASSTGTGGTEAFFGQGTRLTVV.

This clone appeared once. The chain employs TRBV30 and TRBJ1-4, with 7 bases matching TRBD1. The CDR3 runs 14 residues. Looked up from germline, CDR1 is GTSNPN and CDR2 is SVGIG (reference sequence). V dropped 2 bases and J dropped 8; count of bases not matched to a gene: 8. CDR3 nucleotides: TGTGCCTGGAGTCGAACAGGGGCCGGGGAAAAACTGTTTTTT. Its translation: CAWSRTGAGEKLFF. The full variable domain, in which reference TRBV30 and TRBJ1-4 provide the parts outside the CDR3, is SQTIHQWPATLVQPVGSPLSLECTVEGTSNPNLYWYRQAAGRGLQLLFYSVGIGQISSEVPQNLSASRPQDRQFILSSKKLLLSDSGFYLCAWSRTGAGEKLFFGSGTQLSVL.

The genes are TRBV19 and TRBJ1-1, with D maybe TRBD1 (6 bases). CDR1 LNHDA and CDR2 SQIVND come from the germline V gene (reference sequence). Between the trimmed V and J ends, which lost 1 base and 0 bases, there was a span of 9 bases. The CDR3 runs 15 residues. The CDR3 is CASSIARGLNTEAFF. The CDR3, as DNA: TGTGCCAGTAGTATAGCGAGGGGGTTGAACACTGAAGCTTTCTTT.

The DNA for the CDR3 is TGCGCCAGCAGCGCAGGACAGGGGGAAGGTTCACCCCTCCACTTT. This codes for CASSAGQGEGSPLHF. The V and J genes are TRBV4-3 and TRBJ1-6; 10 bases fit TRBD1. The length of the CDR3 is 15 residues. From germline, CDR1 is LGHNA and CDR2 YSLEER. With V trimmed by 5 bases and J by 9 bases, 7 bases remained unmatched.

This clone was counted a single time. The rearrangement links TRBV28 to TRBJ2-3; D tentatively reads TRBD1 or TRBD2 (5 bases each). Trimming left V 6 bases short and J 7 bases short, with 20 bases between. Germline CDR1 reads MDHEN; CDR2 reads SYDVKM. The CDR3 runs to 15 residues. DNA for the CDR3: TGTGCCAGCAGCTCTTCAGGGTCCCGGAGGCATACGCAGTATTTT. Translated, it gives CASSSSGSRRHTQYF.

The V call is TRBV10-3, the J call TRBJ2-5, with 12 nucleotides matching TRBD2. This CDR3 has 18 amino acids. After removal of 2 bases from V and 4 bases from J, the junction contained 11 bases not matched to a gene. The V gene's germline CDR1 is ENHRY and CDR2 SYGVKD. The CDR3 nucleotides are TGTGCCATCAGTGAGAACGGGCTAGCGGGAGGGCCGGTAGAGACCCAGTACTTC. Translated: CAISENGLAGGPVETQYF.

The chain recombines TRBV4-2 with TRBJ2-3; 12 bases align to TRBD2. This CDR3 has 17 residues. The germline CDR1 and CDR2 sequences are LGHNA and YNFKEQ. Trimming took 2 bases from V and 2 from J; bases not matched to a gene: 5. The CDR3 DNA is TGTGCCAGCAGCCAATTTCCTAGCGGGAGGGCCACAGATACGCAGTATTTT. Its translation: CASSQFPSGRATDTQYF.

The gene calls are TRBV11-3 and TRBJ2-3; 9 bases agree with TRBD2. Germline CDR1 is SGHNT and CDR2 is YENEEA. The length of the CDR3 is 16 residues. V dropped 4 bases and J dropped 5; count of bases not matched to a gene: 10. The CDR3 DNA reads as TGTGCCAGCAGCTCGCGTGCGGGGGGGCAAGTAGATACGCAGTATTTT. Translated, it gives CASSSRAGGQVDTQYF.

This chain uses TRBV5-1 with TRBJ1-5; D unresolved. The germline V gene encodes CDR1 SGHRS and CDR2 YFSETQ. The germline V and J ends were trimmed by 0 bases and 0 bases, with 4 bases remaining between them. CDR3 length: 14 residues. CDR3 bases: TGCGCCAGCAGCTTGGCAGCTAGCAATCAGCCCCAGCATTTT. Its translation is CASSLAASNQPQHF.

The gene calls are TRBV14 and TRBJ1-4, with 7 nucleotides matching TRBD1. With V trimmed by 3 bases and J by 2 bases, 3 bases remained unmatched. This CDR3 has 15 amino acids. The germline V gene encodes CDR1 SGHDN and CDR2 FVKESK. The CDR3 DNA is TGTGCCAGCAGCCAGGAACAGGGGACTAATGAAAAACTGTTTTTT. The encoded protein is CASSQEQGTNEKLFF.

The CDR3 sequence: CASSRQGWRNQPQHF. In DNA form, the CDR3 reads TGTGCCAGTAGTAGACAGGGGTGGCGCAATCAGCCCCAGCATTTT. The V call is TRBV19, the J call TRBJ1-5; 8 bases are a match to TRBD1. The CDR3 is 15 amino acids. With 4 bases clipped from V and 2 bases from J, the junction kept 4 bases outside the gene matches. Germline V gene lookup returns CDR1 LNHDA and CDR2 SQIVND (reference sequence).

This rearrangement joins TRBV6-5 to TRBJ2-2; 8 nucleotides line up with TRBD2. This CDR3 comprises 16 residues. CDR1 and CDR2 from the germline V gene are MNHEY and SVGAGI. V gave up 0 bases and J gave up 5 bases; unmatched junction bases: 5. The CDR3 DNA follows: TGTGCCAGCAGTTACTCCGTACTAGCGGTTACCGGGGAGCTGTTTTTT. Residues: CASSYSVLAVTGELFF.

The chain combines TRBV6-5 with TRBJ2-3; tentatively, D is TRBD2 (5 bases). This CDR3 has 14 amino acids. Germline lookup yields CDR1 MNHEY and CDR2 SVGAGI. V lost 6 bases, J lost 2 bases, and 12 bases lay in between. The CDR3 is CASSEGSSTDTQYF. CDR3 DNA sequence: TGTGCCAGCAGCGAGGGCAGCTCCACAGATACGCAGTATTTT.